The next 26 T cell receptor beta chains were all read from a single sample in a study of OX40 agonist ivuxolimab in advanced cancers. Generated by immunoSEQ multiplex PCR, the TCRdb table keeps only in-frame clones and is missing some. The sample lists around 47,000 clones; approximately 80% were seen once. The input for sequencing was CD4+ or CD8+ T cells sorted from blood, taken in a trial of the OX40 agonist ivuxolimab. These receptors all stem from an adult with an advanced solid tumor such as melanoma, head and neck, liver or kidney cancer.

The gene calls are TRBV4-1 and TRBJ2-3; 12 nucleotides line up with TRBD2. The CDR3 is made up of 17 amino acids. The germline gives CDR1 MGHRA, CDR2 YSYEKL. V trimming: 5 bases; J trimming: 3 bases; junction bases outside the gene matches: 9. This CDR3 reads CASSARLAGGRTDTQYF. The CDR3 bases are TGCGCCAGCAGCGCACGCCTAGCGGGGGGGCGGACAGATACGCAGTATTTT.

V and J are TRBV7-8 and TRBJ1-5; TRBD1 agrees at 10 bases. Germline V CDR1 and CDR2: SGHVS, FQNEAQ. V was pared by 5 bases and J by 2 bases, with 12 bases of the junction left unmatched. CDR3 length equals 18 residues. The CDR3: CASSLSGGTGVGNQPQHF. Here the CDR3 DNA reads TGTGCCAGCAGCCTTAGCGGGGGGACAGGGGTCGGCAATCAGCCCCAGCATTTT.

The CDR3: CASSPKAKPPYEQYF. The CDR3, as DNA: TGTGCCAGCTCACCAAAGGCAAAGCCTCCTTACGAGCAGTACTTC. This chain connects TRBV18 to TRBJ2-7; unclear D gene. The CDR3 has 15 residues. Between the trimmed V and J ends, which lost 2 bases and 4 bases, there was a span of 15 bases. CDR1 KGHSH and CDR2 LQKENI come from the germline V gene.

CDR3 amino acids: CAIMTAYEQYF. In DNA, the CDR3 is TGTGCCATCATGACAGCCTACGAGCAGTACTTC. This chain joins TRBV10-3 and TRBJ2-7, with TRBD1 as a possible D gene (5 bases). Germline V gene sequence: CDR1 ENHRY, CDR2 SYGVKD. Trimming took off 7 bases at V and 2 bases at J, with 6 bases between the two ends. The CDR3 length is 11 residues.

V and J are TRBV7-9 and TRBJ2-3; unclear D gene. V lost 7 bases and J 4 bases, leaving 15 bases between the germline ends. Germline lookup yields CDR1 SEHNR and CDR2 FQNEAQ (reference sequence). This CDR3 contains 14 residues. The CDR3 sequence is CASTDLTSADTQYF. The CDR3 DNA reads as TGTGCCAGCACTGACCTGACGTCGGCAGATACGCAGTATTTT.

Comment on this clone: The sample holds other DNA sequences that translate to the same CDR3. The rearrangement joins TRBV2 to TRBJ1-1, with TRBD1 identical over 8 bases. The CDR3 has 14 amino acids. With 6 bases clipped from V and 2 bases from J, the junction kept 5 bases outside the gene matches. The V gene's germline CDR1 is SNHLY and CDR2 FYNNEI. The CDR3 protein is CASRGTGLNTEAFF. CDR3 in DNA: TGTGCCAGCAGAGGGACAGGTCTCAACACTGAAGCTTTCTTT.

This chain joins TRBV5-1 and TRBJ1-6; a weak D match, TRBD1 (5 bases). The V end lost 4 bases, the J end lost 8 bases, and 16 bases lay between the germline ends. The CDR3 runs to 15 residues. The V gene's germline CDR1 is SGHRS and CDR2 YFSETQ. The CDR3 DNA reads as TGCGCCAGCAGCCTGGAAGACAGTCTATATTCACCCCTCCACTTT. Its protein product is CASSLEDSLYSPLHF. Drawing the rest from reference TRBV5-1 and TRBJ1-6, the complete variable domain is KAGVTQTPRYLIKTRGQQVTLSCSPISGHRSVSWYQQTPGQGLQFLFEYFSETQRNKGNFPGRFSGRQFSNSRSEMNVSTLELGDSALYLCASSLEDSLYSPLHFGNGTRLTVT.

This clone was picked up a small number of times. V and J are TRBV7-2 and TRBJ1-4; D is ambiguous. Germline-derived CDR1 and CDR2 are SGHTA and FQGNSA. V was cut by 8 bases and J by 1 base, with 8 bases left in between. This CDR3 contains 13 residues. CDR3 coding DNA: TGTGCCAGCGCGACGTTAACTAATGAAAAACTGTTTTTT. Protein sequence: CASATLTNEKLFF. Complete variable domain (other parts from reference TRBV7-2 and TRBJ1-4): GAGVSQSPSNKVTEKGKDVELRCDPISGHTALYWYRQSLGQGLEFLIYFQGNSAPDKSGLPSDRFSAERTGGSVSTLTIQRTQQEDSAVYLCASATLTNEKLFFGSGTQLSVL.

The chain links TRBV28 to TRBJ2-2, with 8 bases identical to TRBD1. J lost 7 bases, V lost 4 bases, and 11 bases had no gene match. The CDR3 extends over 16 amino acids. From germline, CDR1 is MDHEN and CDR2 SYDVKM. The CDR3 sequence is CASSSTGAEDIGELFF. The DNA of the CDR3 is TGTGCCAGCAGTTCGACAGGGGCCGAGGACATCGGGGAGCTGTTTTTT.

This sequence joins TRBV5-1 and TRBJ2-3; D remains ambiguous. This CDR3 spans 13 amino acids. CDR1 and CDR2 (germline): SGHRS, YFSETQ. V lost 7 bases and J lost 1, with 10 bases in between. In DNA, the CDR3 is TGCGCCAGCCGGCTCAGCGGCACAGATACGCAGTATTTT. This encodes CASRLSGTDTQYF.

The J gene is TRBJ2-7, the V gene TRBV7-2; D remains ambiguous. The CDR3 has 15 amino acids. CDR1 SGHTA and CDR2 FQGNSA come from the germline V gene. V gave up 4 bases and J gave up 1 base, with 14 bases separating them. CDR3 in DNA: TGTGCCAGCAGCTCTAATCCGGGCCATTCCTACGAGCAGTACTTC. This translates into CASSSNPGHSYEQYF.

The J gene is TRBJ2-3, the V gene TRBV11-2; 8 positions agree with TRBD2. CDR3 length: 18 amino acids. Germline values: CDR1 SGHAT, CDR2 FQNNGV. The trim removed 1 base at V and 3 bases at J, leaving 12 bases unmatched. As DNA, the CDR3 is TGTGCCAGCAGCTTAGTTTTCGGCGGGAGGACGAGGACAGATACGCAGTATTTT. Protein sequence: CASSLVFGGRTRTDTQYF.

The chain links TRBV7-2 to TRBJ2-3, with a weak D call TRBD2 (7 bases). The CDR3 contains 16 residues. The V and J ends lost 5 bases and 5 bases respectively, with 20 bases between them. In germline, CDR1 is SGHTA, CDR2 FQGNSA. CDR3 amino acids: CASSPRGGGGVDTQYF. The CDR3 DNA reads TGTGCCAGCAGCCCCAGGGGCGGGGGCGGCGTAGATACGCAGTATTTT.

This chain uses TRBV5-1 with TRBJ2-1; tentatively, D is TRBD2 (5 bases). The CDR3 loop spans 11 amino acids. V dropped 5 bases and J dropped 9 bases, with 9 bases sitting between them. Germline values: CDR1 SGHRS, CDR2 YFSETQ. Here the CDR3 DNA reads TGCGCCAGCAGGGAAGAGGGTGAGCAGTTCTTC. Translating gives CASREEGEQFF. Full variable domain (remainder filled in from reference TRBV5-1 and TRBJ2-1): KAGVTQTPRYLIKTRGQQVTLSCSPISGHRSVSWYQQTPGQGLQFLFEYFSETQRNKGNFPGRFSGRQFSNSRSEMNVSTLELGDSALYLCASREEGEQFFGPGTRLTVL.

The chain joins TRBV28 to TRBJ1-4; D possibly corresponds to TRBD1 (6 bases). CDR3 length equals 14 residues. Per the germline V gene, CDR1 is MDHEN and CDR2 is SYDVKM. The V gene lost 6 bases and the J gene lost 7 bases, with 15 bases spanning the gap. The chain's CDR3 is CASRSQGLSEKLFF. The CDR3 nucleotides read TGTGCCAGCAGATCACAGGGTTTGAGTGAAAAACTGTTTTTT.

This chain uses TRBV9 with TRBJ2-4; TRBD2 matches 7 bases. Germline CDR1 is SGDLS and CDR2 is YYNGEE. The junction had 7 bases not matched to a gene; V was cut back by 0 bases and J by 4 bases. This CDR3 has 16 residues. DNA of the CDR3: TGTGCCAGCAGCGTAGATGTGACTAGCCAGAAAAACATTCAGTACTTC. It specifies CASSVDVTSQKNIQYF.

V gene TRBV5-1 combines with J gene TRBJ2-2; D remains ambiguous. V dropped 4 bases and J dropped 8 bases, with 12 bases sitting between them. The CDR3 extends over 13 amino acids. Germline CDR1 is SGHRS and CDR2 is YFSETQ. The CDR3 DNA sequence: TGCGCCAGCAGCCCCGACGGGCCTGGGGAGCTGTTTTTT. It is translated as CASSPDGPGELFF.

This chain's CDR3 is CASSLTSAGALNEQFF. For the CDR3, the DNA is TGTGCCAGCAGTTTAACCTCAGCGGGGGCTCTCAATGAGCAGTTCTTC. V is TRBV6-5 and J is TRBJ2-1, with TRBD2 identical over 8 bases. The J segment lost 6 bases and the V segment lost 4 bases, leaving 11 bases of the junction unmatched. The germline gives CDR1 MNHEY, CDR2 SVGAGI. The CDR3 is 16 residues long.

This clone has more than one count but fewer than ten. V usage is TRBV11-2 and J usage is TRBJ1-1, with a weak D call TRBD1 (6 bases). Looked up from germline, CDR1 is SGHAT and CDR2 is FQNNGV. CDR3 length equals 17 residues. The germline V and J ends were trimmed by 1 base and 0 bases, with 15 bases remaining between them. The CDR3 DNA reads as TGTGCCAGCAGCTTAGGGGACACCCGATTCATGAACACTGAAGCTTTCTTT. It yields the protein CASSLGDTRFMNTEAFF.

Comment on this clone: The junction departs from germline at one end; a sequencing error may be responsible. The chain links TRBV28 to TRBJ1-3, with 9 bases aligning to TRBD1. The CDR3 sequence is 16 residues long. Germline CDR1 is MDHEN and CDR2 is SYDVKM. The CDR3 coding sequence is TGTGCCAGCGGTTTGGACAGGGGAACATCTGGAAACACCATATATTTT. Its protein is CASGLDRGTSGNTIYF.

The chain employs TRBV2 and TRBJ1-2; D is possibly TRBD1 (5 bases). V was pared by 6 bases and J by 1 base, with 9 bases between. This CDR3 spans 13 amino acids. Per germline, CDR1 SNHLY and CDR2 FYNNEI. DNA for the CDR3: TGTGCCAGCAGGCGAGGGGTTAACTATGGCTACACCTTC. Translation: CASRRGVNYGYTF. Supplemented by reference TRBV2 and TRBJ1-2, the full variable domain reads EPEVTQTPSHQVTQMGQEVILRCVPISNHLYFYWYRQILGQKVEFLVSFYNNEISEKSEIFDDQFSVERPDGSNFTLKIRSTKLEDSAMYFCASRRGVNYGYTFGSGTRLTVV.

The genes are TRBV7-2 and TRBJ2-7, with TRBD2 matching 9 bases. The V and J ends lost 5 bases and 2 bases, in that order; junction bases with no gene match: 10. Germline CDR1 SGHTA, CDR2 FQGNSA. The CDR3 is 16 residues long. The CDR3 reads CASSLDSGSMTYEQYF. The CDR3 DNA sequence: TGTGCCAGCAGCCTCGATAGCGGGAGTATGACCTACGAGCAGTACTTC.

A single count supports this clone. The chain carries TRBV6-5 and TRBJ2-7, with unresolved D. CDR3 length: 12 residues. Trimming stripped 2 bases from V and 2 bases from J, with 4 bases between. The germline CDR1 and CDR2 sequences are MNHEY and SVGAGI. CDR3 protein: CASSYPAYEQYF. The CDR3, as DNA: TGTGCCAGCAGTTACCCGGCCTACGAGCAGTACTTC.

The chain joins TRBV5-1 to TRBJ2-1, with TRBD1 as a possible D gene (6 bases). V lost 0 bases and J lost 7, with 11 bases in between. In germline, CDR1 is SGHRS, CDR2 YFSETQ. The CDR3 has 14 residues. CDR3 nucleotide sequence: TGCGCCAGCAGCTTGGCCTACAGGGAAAATGAGCAGTTCTTC. Its translation: CASSLAYRENEQFF.

The chain employs TRBV30 and TRBJ2-1; 7 bases fit TRBD1. Looked up from germline, CDR1 is GTSNPN and CDR2 is SVGIG (reference sequence). The CDR3 consists of 14 residues. Trimming at V came to 2 bases and at J to 6 bases, leaving 7 bases not matched to a gene. The CDR3 loop is CAWSSPGQINEQFF. The CDR3 coding sequence is TGTGCCTGGAGTAGTCCGGGACAGATCAATGAGCAGTTCTTC.

The chain employs TRBV5-4 and TRBJ2-7, with D tentatively TRBD2 (6 bases). This CDR3 region has 13 residues. The germline V gene encodes CDR1 SGHNT and CDR2 YYREEE (reference sequence). V was cut by 3 bases and J by 1 base, with 8 bases left in between. The CDR3 here is CASSSGLSYEQYF. The CDR3 nucleotides are TGTGCCAGCAGCTCGGGACTTTCCTACGAGCAGTACTTC.